This T cell receptor (beta chain) was captured in a study of cytomegalovirus exposure and HLA in healthy donors. Notes on the study in general: Researchers counted roughly 160 TCR beta chains as cytomegalovirus-associated. Sequence variants that were highly shared formed a cluster that was likely a sequencing artifact.

Comment on this clone: Its antigen is undetermined.

The study ran its PCR with 60 Vbeta and 13 Jbeta primers. Repertoires were generated with immunoSEQ multiplex PCR, while TCRdb's copy carries only in-frame clones and drops some. The sample lists under 150,000 clones; 75% to 80% were seen once. Germline V lookup: CDR1 MNHNS, CDR2 SASEGT. V shed 6 bases and J shed 7 bases, with 13 bases lying between them. The CDR3 is made up of 14 amino acids. Though probably carrying unrecorded immune exposures, donors were nominally healthy at sampling. The receptor comes from a woman aged 40 to 50 in good health and CMV-seropositive. Sequencing was done on a sample of PBMCs. The V gene is TRBV6-1, the J gene TRBJ1-6; D may be TRBD1 (6 bases). As DNA, the CDR3 is TGTGCCAGCAGCGATGGACAGAAAAATTCACCCCTCCACTTT. Protein sequence: CASSDGQKNSPLHF.